The clone carrying this T cell receptor (beta chain) was picked up many times. Its antigen is still unknown. The sample is drawn from a study of molecular identifiers for immune sequencing clone quantification. Study observations and caveats: Barcodes shared by identical TCR molecules could lead to underestimated sizes of highly expanded clones.

Trimming took 3 bases from V and 0 from J, leaving 10 bases between them. This CDR3 comprises 15 residues. Germline V gives CDR1 MNHEY, CDR2 SVGAGI. Sorting selected naive CD8 T cells with a CD8+CD4-CCR7+CD45RA+ phenotype. TCR libraries were built in bulk with a published protocol and specific TCR primers. TCRdb independently ran MiXCR on the PCR reads; one entry per CDR3 protein. The sample holds about 86,000 distinct CDR3 sequences, roughly 25% seen once. This TCR was sampled from a human donor in good health. Some libraries in this study had Jurkat cell RNA spiked in. The rearrangement joins TRBV6-5 to TRBJ2-3; either TRBD1 or TRBD2 may supply D (5 bases each). The sample taken for sequencing was naive CD8+ T cells from blood, with Jurkat cell RNA spiked in. The subset here: FACS-sorted CD8+CD4-CCR7+CD45RA+ naive T cells. CDR3 bases: TGTGCCAGCAGTTATACCTGGGACAGCACAGATACGCAGTATTTT. It translates to CASSYTWDSTDTQYF.